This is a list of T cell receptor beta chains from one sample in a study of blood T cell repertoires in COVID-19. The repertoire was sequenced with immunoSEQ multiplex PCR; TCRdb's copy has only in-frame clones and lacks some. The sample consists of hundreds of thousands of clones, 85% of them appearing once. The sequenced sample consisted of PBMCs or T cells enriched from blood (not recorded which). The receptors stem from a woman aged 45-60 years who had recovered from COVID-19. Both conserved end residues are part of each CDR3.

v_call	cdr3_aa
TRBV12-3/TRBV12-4	CASSLEQGETQYF
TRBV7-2	CASGARFEQYF
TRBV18	CASSRVMNTEAFF
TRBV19	CASSIRGPDNTIYF
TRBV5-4	CASSLGLEQFF
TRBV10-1	CASSAGLFSTDTQYF
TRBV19	CASSSRQGMGKLFF
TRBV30	CAWSTGRHQPQHF
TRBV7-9	CASSSGQYGYTF
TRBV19	CASSSAGTGANTEAFF
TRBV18	CASSLARDRANQPQHF
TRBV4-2	CASSPRETGANVLTF
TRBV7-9	CASSPDGTGATLTEKLFF
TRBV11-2	CASSPGRIETQYF
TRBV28	CASSVNYGYTF
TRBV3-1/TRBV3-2	CASSPPGRNSPLHF
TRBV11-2	CASSLVAGGRNQPQHF